The 27 T cell receptor beta chains reported below all come from one sample, sequenced in a study of cytomegalovirus exposure and HLA in healthy donors. PCR amplification relied on 60 Vbeta primers (plus 13 Jbeta primers). TCRdb keeps only in-frame clones here, not all; method: immunoSEQ multiplex PCR. The sample has about 190,000 clones, about 85% seen once. Sequencing was performed on PBMCs. These receptor sequences come from a man aged 50 to 59 in good health and CMV-seronegative.

As regards this clone: Germline is not matched at one junction end, which may reflect a read error. CDR3: CSSSSDRVVHEQYF. CDR3 coding DNA: TGTTCCAGCAGCTCCGACAGGGTCGTCCACGAGCAGTACTTC. The chain is built from TRBV7-9 and TRBJ2-7; TRBD1 matches at 7 bases. The CDR3 contains 14 residues. Germline V CDR1 and CDR2: SEHNR, FQNEAQ (reference sequence).

The chain combines TRBV5-1 with TRBJ2-7; D is undetermined. V lost 2 bases to trimming and J lost 3 bases, with 12 bases between them. The CDR3 contains 14 residues. Per germline, CDR1 SGHRS and CDR2 YFSETQ. In DNA, the CDR3 is TGCGCCAGCAGCTTACAGTTTTCTCTCTACGAGCAGTACTTC. It translates to CASSLQFSLYEQYF.

This clone was counted a single time. V and J are TRBV9 and TRBJ2-3; TRBD2 agrees at 7 bases. Germline V lookup: CDR1 SGDLS, CDR2 YYNGEE. This CDR3 contains 14 residues. Trimming cost V 6 bases and J 2 bases; bases outside gene matches: 6. CDR3 coding DNA: TGTGCCAGCACCCGTAGCGGGTACACAGATACGCAGTATTTT. Encoded protein: CASTRSGYTDTQYF.

The chain is built from TRBV5-1 and TRBJ2-1; D ambiguous. The CDR3 loop spans 12 amino acids. Germline V gives CDR1 SGHRS, CDR2 YFSETQ. V lost 2 bases, J lost 10 bases, and 10 bases lay in between. CDR3 region: CASSFLTEEQFF. In DNA, the CDR3 is TGCGCCAGCAGCTTTCTTACGGAGGAGCAGTTCTTC.

The V call is TRBV18, the J call TRBJ2-1, with a possible D match to TRBD2 (6 bases). V shed 8 bases and J shed 7 bases, with 9 bases lying between them. This CDR3 contains 11 residues. Germline lookup yields CDR1 KGHSH and CDR2 LQKENI. The chain's CDR3 is CASGGNNEQFF. CDR3 in DNA: TGTGCCAGCGGGGGGAATAATGAGCAGTTCTTC.

The chain combines TRBV4-1 with TRBJ2-1; TRBD1 matches 9 bases. V lost 6 bases and J lost 5; bases outside the gene matches: 11. Germline CDR1 MGHRA, CDR2 YSYEKL. The CDR3 length is 16 residues. CDR3 loop: CASSQRWDRDNNEQFF. CDR3 sequence (DNA): TGCGCCAGCAGTCAAAGGTGGGACAGGGACAACAATGAGCAGTTCTTC.

The gene calls are TRBV5-1 and TRBJ2-1, with 8 bases matching TRBD1. This CDR3 has 16 amino acids. CDR1 and CDR2 from the germline V gene are SGHRS and YFSETQ. Losses at the gene ends were 6 bases for V and 1 base for J; bases not matched to a gene: 9. CDR3 amino acids: CASTTGGPSSYNEQFF. The CDR3 region has the DNA TGCGCCAGCACCACAGGGGGTCCCTCGTCCTACAATGAGCAGTTCTTC. Full variable domain (rest looked up from reference TRBV5-1 and TRBJ2-1): KAGVTQTPRYLIKTRGQQVTLSCSPISGHRSVSWYQQTPGQGLQFLFEYFSETQRNKGNFPGRFSGRQFSNSRSEMNVSTLELGDSALYLCASTTGGPSSYNEQFFGPGTRLTVL.

DNA for the CDR3: TGTGCCAGCAGTTTATCGGGACAGGGCTTCTCCTATAATTCACCCCTCCACTTT. This sequence encodes CASSLSGQGFSYNSPLHF. The chain employs TRBV27 and TRBJ1-6, with 9 bases aligning to TRBD1. Germline trimming cut 0 bases from V and 0 bases from J; bases unmatched to any gene: 3. CDR1 and CDR2 from the germline V gene are MNHEY and SMNVEV (reference sequence). The CDR3 sequence is 18 residues long.

The rearrangement uses TRBV4-1 and TRBJ2-7; a weak D match, TRBD2 (6 bases). CDR1 MGHRA and CDR2 YSYEKL come from the germline V gene. V lost 4 bases, J lost 1 base, and 17 bases lay in between. The CDR3 is made up of 16 amino acids. The CDR3 DNA reads TGCGCCAGCAGCCCACGGGTCGGCGGGGCGTCCTACGAGCAGTACTTC. Encoded protein: CASSPRVGGASYEQYF.

This chain uses TRBV5-1 with TRBJ2-5; 7 bases map to TRBD1. This CDR3 region has 14 residues. J gave up 5 bases and V 1 base, and 5 bases lay outside the gene matches. Germline values: CDR1 SGHRS, CDR2 YFSETQ. The CDR3 nucleotides are TGCGCCAGCAGCTTGACAGGGGATCGGGAGACCCAGTACTTC. It encodes CASSLTGDRETQYF.

Comments on this clone: Other nucleotide sequences in the sample specify the same CDR3. In DNA, the CDR3 is TGTGCCAGCAGCTTAGGGGCGGAGACCCAGTACTTC. This sequence encodes CASSLGAETQYF. The chain couples TRBV11-2 to TRBJ2-5; D not resolved. Deletions cut 1 base from V and 5 bases from J, with 5 bases between. Germline CDR1 is SGHAT and CDR2 is FQNNGV. The CDR3 length is 12 residues.

The V and J genes are TRBV6-1 and TRBJ1-1; D is ambiguous. Germline CDR1 reads MNHNS; CDR2 reads SASEGT. Deletions cut 8 bases from V and 0 bases from J, with 7 bases between. The CDR3 sequence is 12 residues long. The CDR3 loop is CASLRVNTEAFF. The DNA of the CDR3 is TGTGCCAGCCTCCGAGTGAACACTGAAGCTTTCTTT.

This clone came up once. The chain has TRBV27 and TRBJ2-7; 13 positions match TRBD2. Germline lookup yields CDR1 MNHEY and CDR2 SMNVEV (reference sequence). This CDR3 has 16 amino acids. With V trimmed by 4 bases and J by 3 bases, 6 bases remained unmatched. CDR3 residues: CASSSGTSGVFYEQYF. The CDR3 nucleotides read TGTGCCAGCAGTTCCGGGACTAGCGGGGTTTTCTACGAGCAGTACTTC.

The chain has TRBV18 and TRBJ1-2; D may be TRBD1 (6 bases). Trimming took off 5 bases at V and 4 bases at J, with 17 bases between the two ends. This CDR3 has 15 amino acids. From germline, CDR1 is KGHSH and CDR2 LQKENI. CDR3 in DNA: TGTGCCAGCTCATCGGACAGCGAAGGTGTCTATGGCTACACCTTC. This gives the protein CASSSDSEGVYGYTF.

This clone has only one observation. The chain is built from TRBV10-1 and TRBJ2-3, with TRBD2 identical over 9 bases. J lost 6 bases, V lost 5 bases, and 6 bases had no gene match. The germline gives CDR1 WNHNN, CDR2 SYGVQD (reference sequence). The CDR3 runs to 14 residues. In DNA form, the CDR3 reads TGCGCCAGCAGTTTTTCTGGACTAGCGGATACGCAGTATTTT. This codes for CASSFSGLADTQYF.

The chain is built from TRBV14 and TRBJ1-2; no clear D gene. Deletions cut 3 bases from V and 4 bases from J, with 21 bases between. The germline gives CDR1 SGHDN, CDR2 FVKESK. The CDR3 runs to 17 residues. The CDR3 region has the DNA TGTGCCAGCAGCCAGGAGCTTACCACCCGGAGTGGCTATGGCTACACCTTC. This encodes CASSQELTTRSGYGYTF.

V is TRBV6-1 and J is TRBJ2-3, with D unclear. The CDR3 loop spans 15 amino acids. Per germline, CDR1 MNHNS and CDR2 SASEGT. Trimming took 7 bases from V and 4 from J, leaving 18 bases between them. The DNA of the CDR3 is TGTGCCAGCACCCCAGCGATAAAACCTTCAGATACGCAGTATTTT. This gives the protein CASTPAIKPSDTQYF.

The rearrangement uses TRBV5-1 and TRBJ2-5, with TRBD1 matching 7 bases. Germline CDR1 and CDR2: SGHRS and YFSETQ. The CDR3 spans 13 residues. The V and J ends lost 5 bases and 2 bases, in that order; junction bases with no gene match: 3. The CDR3 sequence is CASRQGSQETQYF. For the CDR3, the DNA is TGCGCCAGCAGACAGGGGAGTCAAGAGACCCAGTACTTC.

The chain employs TRBV5-6 and TRBJ2-7, with D unresolved. Trimming left V 2 bases short and J 7 bases short, with 10 bases between. This CDR3 has 12 amino acids. Germline V gene sequence: CDR1 SGHDT, CDR2 YYEEEE. The DNA of the CDR3 is TGTGCCAGCAGCTTATATTCCCGGGAGCAGTACTTC. Its protein is CASSLYSREQYF.

This rearrangement joins TRBV18 to TRBJ1-2; 8 bases fit TRBD1. CDR3 length equals 12 residues. Germline V gene data show CDR1 as KGHSH and CDR2 as LQKENI. Trimming cost V 5 bases and J 6 bases; bases outside gene matches: 2. The CDR3 bases are TGTGCCAGCTCAAAGACAGGGGATGGCTACACCTTC. Translated: CASSKTGDGYTF.

The J gene is TRBJ1-5, the V gene TRBV19; perhaps TRBD1 as D (6 bases). The CDR3 runs to 14 residues. V lost 4 bases to trimming and J lost 3 bases, with 10 bases between them. Germline V gene data show CDR1 as LNHDA and CDR2 as SQIVND (reference sequence). The CDR3 nucleotides read TGTGCCAGTAGTACCCCAGGGGACAATCAGCCCCAGCATTTT. Protein sequence: CASSTPGDNQPQHF. The full variable domain, completed using reference TRBV19 and TRBJ1-5, is DGGITQSPKYLFRKEGQNVTLSCEQNLNHDAMYWYRQDPGQGLRLIYYSQIVNDFQKGDIAEGYSVSREKKESFPLTVTSAQKNPTAFYLCASSTPGDNQPQHFGDGTRLSIL.

The chain recombines TRBV6-5 with TRBJ2-7, with TRBD1 matching over 10 bases. The CDR3 consists of 14 residues. J was trimmed by 2 bases and V by 5 bases; bases with no gene match: 3. Per the germline V gene, CDR1 is MNHEY and CDR2 is SVGAGI. The CDR3 DNA reads TGTGCCAGCAGTATCGGGACAGGGGCCTACGAGCAGTACTTC. Translated: CASSIGTGAYEQYF.

The chain joins TRBV18 to TRBJ2-5; TRBD2 is a possible D gene (5 bases). Germline assignment: CDR1 KGHSH and CDR2 LQKENI. This CDR3 comprises 16 residues. V lost 10 bases, J lost 3 bases, and 24 bases lay in between. DNA for the CDR3: TGTGCCACCTCCCCGCCCTTGGTGAGCGGCAAAGAGACCCAGTACTTC. Amino acid sequence: CATSPPLVSGKETQYF.

The V call is TRBV27, the J call TRBJ1-2; 9 bases match TRBD1. After removal of 5 bases from V and 3 bases from J, the junction contained 4 bases not matched to a gene. CDR3 length: 14 residues. CDR1 is MNHEY, CDR2 SMNVEV, per germline (reference sequence). In nucleotides, the CDR3 is TGTGCCAGCAGTACTACAGGGGGCCACTATGGCTACACCTTC. Its protein is CASSTTGGHYGYTF.

The V call is TRBV5-1, the J call TRBJ1-6; D is uncertain. The germline V gene has CDR1 SGHRS and CDR2 YFSETQ. The CDR3 covers 15 residues. The V end was cut by 0 bases, the J end by 7 bases, with 11 bases between. CDR3 DNA sequence: TGCGCCAGCAGCTTGGCAGCGGGTTCAAATTCACCCCTCCACTTT. Its translation is CASSLAAGSNSPLHF.

This clone was detected once. This chain joins TRBV9 and TRBJ2-3; D is possibly TRBD2 (5 bases). Trimming removed 4 bases from V and 2 bases from J, with 11 bases in between. CDR1 and CDR2 (germline): SGDLS, YYNGEE. The CDR3 runs 14 residues. The CDR3 sequence: CASSPPGVTDTQYF. The CDR3 DNA sequence: TGTGCCAGCAGCCCACCCGGGGTCACAGATACGCAGTATTTT.

This chain links TRBV5-1 with TRBJ2-1, with TRBD2 matching over 8 bases. Losses at the gene ends were 6 bases for V and 8 bases for J; bases not matched to a gene: 7. Germline loops: CDR1 SGHRS, CDR2 YFSETQ. The CDR3 extends over 13 amino acids. The CDR3 DNA is TGCGCCAGCAACGGGGGGGCCGAGTATGAGCAGTTCTTC. Protein product: CASNGGAEYEQFF.